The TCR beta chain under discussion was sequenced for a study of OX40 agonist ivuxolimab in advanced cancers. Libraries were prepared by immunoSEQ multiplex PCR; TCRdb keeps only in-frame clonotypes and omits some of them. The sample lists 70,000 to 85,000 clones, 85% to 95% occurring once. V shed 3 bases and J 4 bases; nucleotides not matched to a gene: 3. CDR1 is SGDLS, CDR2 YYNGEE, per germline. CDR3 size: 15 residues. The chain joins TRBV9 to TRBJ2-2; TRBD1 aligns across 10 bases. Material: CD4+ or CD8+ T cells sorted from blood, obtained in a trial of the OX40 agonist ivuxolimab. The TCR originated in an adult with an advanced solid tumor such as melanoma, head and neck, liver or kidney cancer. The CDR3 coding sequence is TGTGCCAGCAGCGCCCGGACAGGGGGCACCGGGGAGCTGTTTTTT. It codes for CASSARTGGTGELFF.